This is a list of T cell receptor beta chains from one sample in a study of CD8+ T cells in alopecia areata. TCRdb's copy holds only in-frame clones and misses some; the assay was immunoSEQ multiplex PCR. The sample includes 50,000 to 80,000 clones, around 40% of them seen just once. Sequenced sample: NKG2D-low CD8+ T cells sorted from blood. These receptors originate from a human donor with alopecia areata. Both conserved end residues are part of each CDR3. The order of the fields is V gene, J gene, clone size, D gene, CDR3 protein, CDR3 DNA. The D gene is left open where the match is weak. Expanded clones are given a class, and other clones once, few, many or no size at all.

v_gene: TRBV11-2
j_gene: TRBJ2-1
abundance: NA
d_gene: TRBD2
CDR3aa: CASSLDGVAGVSEQFF
CDR3nt: TGTGCCAGCAGCTTAGATGGGGTAGCGGGAGTCAGTGAGCAGTTCTTC

v_gene: TRBV14
j_gene: TRBJ2-7
abundance: NA
d_gene: NA
CDR3aa: CASSQDISRGGEQYF
CDR3nt: TGTGCCAGCAGCCAAGATATTAGCAGGGGAGGCGAGCAGTACTTC

v_gene: TRBV5-1
j_gene: TRBJ1-2
abundance: NA
d_gene: NA
CDR3aa: CASSTYRDGYTF
CDR3nt: TGCGCCAGCAGCACGTACAGGGATGGCTACACCTTC

v_gene: TRBV27
j_gene: TRBJ2-1
abundance: once
d_gene: TRBD2
CDR3aa: CASGEGSGVSFGNEQFF
CDR3nt: TGTGCCAGCGGGGAAGGTAGCGGGGTGAGTTTTGGCAATGAGCAGTTCTTC

v_gene: TRBV7-9
j_gene: TRBJ2-1
abundance: few
d_gene: NA
CDR3aa: CASSLAAGQHNEQFF
CDR3nt: TGTGCCAGCAGCTTAGCGGCGGGACAGCATAATGAGCAGTTCTTC

v_gene: TRBV27
j_gene: TRBJ1-1
abundance: NA
d_gene: NA
CDR3aa: CASSLLGYTEAFF
CDR3nt: TGTGCCAGCAGTTTATTGGGATACACTGAAGCTTTCTTT

v_gene: TRBV27
j_gene: TRBJ2-7
abundance: NA
d_gene: TRBD2
CDR3aa: CASSALAGGYEQYF
CDR3nt: TGTGCCAGCAGTGCCCTAGCGGGGGGCTACGAGCAGTACTTC

v_gene: TRBV10-3
j_gene: TRBJ2-5
abundance: NA
d_gene: NA
CDR3aa: CAISGSSTLYQETQYF
CDR3nt: TGTGCCATCAGTGGATCTTCGACGTTGTACCAAGAGACCCAGTACTTC

v_gene: TRBV30
j_gene: TRBJ1-1
abundance: few
d_gene: TRBD1
CDR3aa: CAWKGTGTEAFF
CDR3nt: TGTGCCTGGAAAGGGACAGGTACTGAAGCTTTCTTT

v_gene: TRBV11-2
j_gene: TRBJ2-1
abundance: NA
d_gene: TRBD2
CDR3aa: CASSTPFTSGRGYEQFF
CDR3nt: TGTGCCAGCAGCACCCCCTTTACTAGCGGGAGGGGGTATGAGCAGTTCTTC

v_gene: TRBV21-1
j_gene: TRBJ1-2
abundance: few
d_gene: NA
CDR3aa: CASSSVWDRELPSHYGYTF
CDR3nt: TGTGCCAGCAGCAGCGTCTGGGACAGGGAGCTCCCGTCGCACTATGGCTACACCTTC

v_gene: TRBV29-1
j_gene: TRBJ2-7
abundance: NA
d_gene: TRBD1
CDR3aa: CSVEETGNEQYF
CDR3nt: TGCAGCGTTGAGGAGACAGGGAACGAGCAGTACTTC

v_gene: TRBV4-3
j_gene: TRBJ2-3
abundance: NA
d_gene: NA
CDR3aa: CASSLAPGPRADTQYF
CDR3nt: TGCGCCAGCAGCCTCGCCCCCGGGCCCCGGGCAGATACGCAGTATTTT